These 17 T cell receptor beta chains share one sample of origin, sequenced in a study of OX40 agonist ivuxolimab in advanced cancers. TCRdb's copy holds only in-frame clones and misses some; the assay was immunoSEQ multiplex PCR. This table has some 74,000 clones, roughly 87% appearing once. The sequencing used CD4+ or CD8+ T cells sorted from blood, collected in a trial of the OX40 agonist ivuxolimab. The receptors stem from an adult with an advanced solid tumor such as melanoma, head and neck, liver or kidney cancer.

The chain couples TRBV19 to TRBJ1-2, with a possible D match to TRBD1 (5 bases). There are 13 residues in the CDR3. With 3 bases removed from V and 8 bases from J, the gap between germline ends came to 13 bases. The germline CDR1 and CDR2 sequences are LNHDA and SQIVND (reference sequence). DNA of the CDR3: TGTGCCAGTAGTATCCGGGACCGCAGGGGCTACACCTTC. Amino acids: CASSIRDRRGYTF.

CDR3 sequence (DNA): TGTGCCAGCAGTTACGGGTGGCAGGGGGCGGGAGAGACCCAGTACTTC. Translating it yields CASSYGWQGAGETQYF. The chain uses TRBV6-5 and TRBJ2-5, with 8 bases matching TRBD1. Germline values: CDR1 MNHEY, CDR2 SVGAGI. Trimming at V came to 2 bases and at J to 4 bases, leaving 9 bases not matched to a gene. The CDR3 is made up of 16 amino acids.

The J gene is TRBJ2-3, the V gene TRBV7-9; D perhaps matches TRBD1 (5 bases). V lost 2 bases to trimming and J lost 5 bases, with 11 bases between them. This CDR3 spans 14 amino acids. Germline CDR1 reads SEHNR; CDR2 reads FQNEAQ (reference sequence). The CDR3, as DNA: TGTGCCAGCAGCTTAACTACAGGCTTAGATACGCAGTATTTT. Protein sequence: CASSLTTGLDTQYF.

The J gene is TRBJ2-5, the V gene TRBV4-3, with a tentative D call TRBD2 (6 bases). V was cut by 1 base and J by 5 bases, with 11 bases left in between. The CDR3 loop spans 14 amino acids. Germline V CDR1 and CDR2: LGHNA, YSLEER. CDR3 DNA sequence: TGCGCCAGCAGCCAAGGACTAGTGGATGAGACCCAGTACTTC. It is translated as CASSQGLVDETQYF.

In this sample, this clone turned up once. The rearrangement links TRBV7-6 to TRBJ2-3; D uncertain. The germline CDR1 and CDR2 sequences are SGHVS and FNYEAQ. The CDR3 is made up of 15 amino acids. V lost 1 base, J lost 1 base, and 9 bases lay in between. The CDR3 loop is CASSLGAGRTDTQYF. The CDR3, as DNA: TGTGCCAGCAGCTTAGGGGCAGGCCGCACAGATACGCAGTATTTT.

CDR3 in amino acids: CASSSSGSPYNEQFF. CDR3 in DNA: TGTGCCAGCAGTTCTAGCGGGAGTCCCTACAATGAGCAGTTCTTC. This sequence joins TRBV2 and TRBJ2-1, with 10 bases matching TRBD2. Germline V lookup: CDR1 SNHLY, CDR2 FYNNEI. The CDR3 covers 15 residues. V gave up 5 bases and J gave up 2 bases; unmatched junction bases: 3.

This chain connects TRBV19 to TRBJ1-4; no definite D call. The germline gives CDR1 LNHDA, CDR2 SQIVND (reference sequence). CDR3 length: 15 residues. V dropped 2 bases and J dropped 2 bases, with 9 bases sitting between them. The CDR3 region has the DNA TGTGCCAGTAGTATAACCGCCGGCACTAATGAAAAACTGTTTTTT. This translates into CASSITAGTNEKLFF.

V gene TRBV27 combines with J gene TRBJ2-3, with D perhaps TRBD1 or TRBD2 (6 bases each). Between the trimmed V and J ends, which lost 5 bases and 3 bases, there was a span of 27 bases. In germline, CDR1 is MNHEY, CDR2 SMNVEV (reference sequence). The CDR3 is 19 residues long. The CDR3 spells CASSRAPRQVRGQTDTQYF. The CDR3 DNA is TGTGCCAGCAGTCGGGCCCCGAGACAGGTTCGGGGGCAGACAGATACGCAGTATTTT.

This chain joins TRBV5-4 and TRBJ2-1; TRBD2 agrees at 7 bases. Losses at the gene ends were 6 bases for V and 2 bases for J; bases not matched to a gene: 5. Germline V gene lookup returns CDR1 SGHNT and CDR2 YYREEE (reference sequence). The CDR3 extends over 14 amino acids. This CDR3 is CASIRGGTYNEQFF. The CDR3 DNA reads as TGTGCCAGCATCCGCGGGGGTACCTACAATGAGCAGTTCTTC.

The V call is TRBV6-5, the J call TRBJ2-7; D gene unclear. The germline CDR1 and CDR2 sequences are MNHEY and SVGAGI. The CDR3 runs to 14 residues. V lost 0 bases, J lost 1 base, and 7 bases lay in between. The CDR3 region has the DNA TGTGCCAGCAGTTACTCAGCAGCATCCTACGAGCAGTACTTC. This sequence encodes CASSYSAASYEQYF.

Comments on this clone: An end of the junction does not agree with germline; a read error may underlie this. The rearrangement joins TRBV29-1 to TRBJ1-1; D not certain. The length of the CDR3 is 12 residues. Germline-derived CDR1 and CDR2 are SQVTM and ANQGSEA. CDR3 region: CSAERQNTEAFF. The CDR3 coding sequence is TGCAGCGCTGAACGGCAGAACACTGAAGCTTTCTTT. The full variable domain, its missing parts supplied by reference TRBV29-1 and TRBJ1-1, is SAVISQKPSRDICQRGTSLTIQCQVDSQVTMMFWYRQQPGQSLTLIATANQGSEATYESGFVIDKFPISRPNLTFSTLTVSNMSPEDSSIYLCSAERQNTEAFFGQGTRLTVV.

The chain is built from TRBV10-3 and TRBJ2-5, with 10 bases matching TRBD2. V lost 5 bases and J lost 5; bases outside the gene matches: 5. Germline CDR1 and CDR2: ENHRY and SYGVKD. The CDR3 runs 14 residues. The CDR3 loop is CAISSGGASETQYF. For the CDR3, the DNA is TGTGCCATCAGTAGCGGGGGGGCATCGGAGACCCAGTACTTC.

This chain connects TRBV6-4 to TRBJ2-2, with 11 bases matching TRBD1. CDR1 is MRHNA, CDR2 SNTAGT, per germline. This CDR3 region has 16 residues. V dropped 0 bases and J dropped 6; count of bases not matched to a gene: 3. Here the CDR3 DNA reads TGTGCCAGCAGTGACTCGGGACAGGGGGTCTCCGGGGAGCTGTTTTTT. Its protein is CASSDSGQGVSGELFF.

This rearrangement joins TRBV4-1 to TRBJ1-1; 12 positions agree with TRBD1. J gave up 6 bases and V 3 bases, and 11 bases lay outside the gene matches. Germline V gene lookup returns CDR1 MGHRA and CDR2 YSYEKL. This CDR3 contains 17 residues. The CDR3 is CASSQVPGQGAGAEAFF. The CDR3 nucleotides are TGCGCCAGCAGCCAGGTCCCGGGACAGGGGGCAGGGGCTGAAGCTTTCTTT.

The chain carries TRBV28 and TRBJ2-7; either TRBD1 or TRBD2 may supply D (5 bases each). The CDR3 loop spans 16 amino acids. Trimming removed 3 bases at V and 3 bases at J, with 18 bases between. Germline V gene sequence: CDR1 MDHEN, CDR2 SYDVKM. CDR3 loop: CASSLNGAGADYEQYF. CDR3 sequence (DNA): TGTGCCAGCAGTTTGAACGGGGCCGGGGCGGACTACGAGCAGTACTTC.

The chain employs TRBV5-1 and TRBJ1-2; the D is unclear. The V gene's germline CDR1 is SGHRS and CDR2 YFSETQ. The CDR3 totals 12 residues. The germline V and J ends were trimmed by 0 bases and 4 bases, with 4 bases remaining between them. The CDR3: CASSLGAYGYTF. DNA for the CDR3: TGCGCCAGCAGCTTGGGAGCCTATGGCTACACCTTC.

This clone showed up just once. V is TRBV7-6 and J is TRBJ1-1, with D possibly matching TRBD1 (5 bases). CDR1 SGHVS and CDR2 FNYEAQ come from the germline V gene. This CDR3 contains 11 residues. V shed 11 bases and J shed 1 base, with 8 bases lying between them. CDR3 sequence reads: CAGGKNTEAFF. The CDR3 coding sequence is TGTGCCGGGGGGAAGAACACTGAAGCTTTCTTT.